This TCR beta chain appears in the sequencing data of a study of blood T cells in healthy people across ages. The second PCR ran about 6 to 12 cycles with a sample-barcoded 5' primer and J-beta primers. All cDNA molecules were each tagged by a template-switch adaptor with 12 random nucleotides. TCRdb analysed the 5' RACE reads with MiXCR anew, one entry per CDR3 protein. The sample shows approximately 680,000 distinct CDR3 sequences, approximately 29% of them seen only once. With regard to this clonotype: Its antigen remains unknown.

Donor samples were obtained from healthy Caucasian individuals from Russia, aged 6 to 90. Donors each provided about 10 milliliters of peripheral blood. Points from the study as a whole: The fall in TCR beta diversity per million T cells was roughly linear with age.

Trimming took off 6 bases at V and 3 bases at J, with 11 bases between the two ends. Germline V gene lookup returns CDR1 SEHNR and CDR2 FQNEAQ (reference sequence). This CDR3 has 13 amino acids. The receptor comes from a woman older than 75 in good health. Sequencing was carried out using blood. The V and J genes are TRBV7-9 and TRBJ2-5, with a possible D match to TRBD2 (6 bases). The CDR3 bases are TGTGCCAGCAGACTCGGAGGGAAAGAGACCCAGTACTTC. Translated, it gives CASRLGGKETQYF.